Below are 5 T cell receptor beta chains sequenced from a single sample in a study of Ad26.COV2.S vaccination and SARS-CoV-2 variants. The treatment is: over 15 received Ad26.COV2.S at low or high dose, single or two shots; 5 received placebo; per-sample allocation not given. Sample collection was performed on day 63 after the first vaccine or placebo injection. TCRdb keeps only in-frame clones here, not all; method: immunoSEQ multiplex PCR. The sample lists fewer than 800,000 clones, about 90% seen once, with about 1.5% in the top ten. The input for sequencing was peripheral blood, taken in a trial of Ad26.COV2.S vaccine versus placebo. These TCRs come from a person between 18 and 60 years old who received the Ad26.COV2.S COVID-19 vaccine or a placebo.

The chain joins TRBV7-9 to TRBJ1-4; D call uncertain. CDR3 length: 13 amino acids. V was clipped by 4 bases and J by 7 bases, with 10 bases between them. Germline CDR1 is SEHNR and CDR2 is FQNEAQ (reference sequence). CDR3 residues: CASSSGAVEKLFF. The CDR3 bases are TGTGCCAGCAGCTCCGGTGCGGTTGAAAAACTGTTTTTT.

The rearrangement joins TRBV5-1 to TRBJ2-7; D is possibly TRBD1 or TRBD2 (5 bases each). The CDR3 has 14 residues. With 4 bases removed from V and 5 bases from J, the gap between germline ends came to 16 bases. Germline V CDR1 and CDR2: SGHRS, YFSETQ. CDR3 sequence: CASSVGDAPHEQYF. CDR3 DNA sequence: TGCGCCAGCAGCGTAGGGGACGCGCCCCACGAGCAGTACTTC.

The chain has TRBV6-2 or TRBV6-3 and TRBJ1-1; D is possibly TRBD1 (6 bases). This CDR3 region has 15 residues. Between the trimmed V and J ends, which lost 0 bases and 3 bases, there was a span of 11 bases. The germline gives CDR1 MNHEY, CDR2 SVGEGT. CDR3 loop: CASSYSLQGHTEAFF. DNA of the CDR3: TGTGCCAGCAGTTACTCGTTACAGGGACACACTGAAGCTTTCTTT.

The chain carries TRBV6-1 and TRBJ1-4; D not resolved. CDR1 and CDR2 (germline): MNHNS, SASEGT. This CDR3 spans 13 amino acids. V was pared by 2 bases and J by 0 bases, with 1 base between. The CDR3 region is CASSEPTNEKLFF. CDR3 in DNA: TGTGCCAGCAGTGAACCAACTAATGAAAAACTGTTTTTT.

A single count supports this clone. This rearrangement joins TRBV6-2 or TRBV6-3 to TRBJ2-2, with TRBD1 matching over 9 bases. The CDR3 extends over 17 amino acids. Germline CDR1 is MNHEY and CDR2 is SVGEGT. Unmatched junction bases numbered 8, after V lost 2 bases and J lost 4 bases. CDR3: CASSYASGTGLTGELFF. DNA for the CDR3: TGTGCCAGCAGTTACGCCTCCGGGACAGGGCTCACCGGGGAGCTGTTTTTT.